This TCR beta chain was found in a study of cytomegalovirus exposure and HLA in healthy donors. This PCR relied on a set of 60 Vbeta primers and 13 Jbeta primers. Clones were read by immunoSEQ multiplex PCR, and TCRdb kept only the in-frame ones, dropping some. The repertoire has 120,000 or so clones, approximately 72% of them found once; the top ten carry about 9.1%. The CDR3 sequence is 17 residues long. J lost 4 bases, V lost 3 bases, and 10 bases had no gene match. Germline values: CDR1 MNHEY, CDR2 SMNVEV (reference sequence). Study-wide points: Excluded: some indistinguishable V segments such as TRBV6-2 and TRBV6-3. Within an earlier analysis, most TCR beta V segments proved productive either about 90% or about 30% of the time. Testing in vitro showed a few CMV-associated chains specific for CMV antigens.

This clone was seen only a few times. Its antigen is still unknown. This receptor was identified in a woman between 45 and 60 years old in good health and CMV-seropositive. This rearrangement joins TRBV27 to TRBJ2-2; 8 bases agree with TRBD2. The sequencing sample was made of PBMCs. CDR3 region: CASSFFLTSGSTGELFF. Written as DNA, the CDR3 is TGTGCCAGCAGTTTCTTTTTAACTAGCGGTTCCACCGGGGAGCTGTTTTTT.